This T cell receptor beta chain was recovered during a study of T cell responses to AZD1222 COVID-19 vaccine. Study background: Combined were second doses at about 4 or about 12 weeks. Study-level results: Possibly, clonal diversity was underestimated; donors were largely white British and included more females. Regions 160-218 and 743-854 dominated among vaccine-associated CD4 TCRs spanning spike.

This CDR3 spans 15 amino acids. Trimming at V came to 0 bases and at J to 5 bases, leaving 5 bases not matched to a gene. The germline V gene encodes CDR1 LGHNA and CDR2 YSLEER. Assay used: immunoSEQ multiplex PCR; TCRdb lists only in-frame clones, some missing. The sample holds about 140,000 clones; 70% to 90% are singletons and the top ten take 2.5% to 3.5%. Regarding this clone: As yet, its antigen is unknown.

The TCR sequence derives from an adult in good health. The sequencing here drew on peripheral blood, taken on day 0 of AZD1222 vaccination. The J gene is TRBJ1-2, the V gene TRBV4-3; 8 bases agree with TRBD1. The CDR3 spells CASSQDRDRRYGYTF. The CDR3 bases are TGCGCCAGCAGCCAAGATCGGGACAGGAGATATGGCTACACCTTC.